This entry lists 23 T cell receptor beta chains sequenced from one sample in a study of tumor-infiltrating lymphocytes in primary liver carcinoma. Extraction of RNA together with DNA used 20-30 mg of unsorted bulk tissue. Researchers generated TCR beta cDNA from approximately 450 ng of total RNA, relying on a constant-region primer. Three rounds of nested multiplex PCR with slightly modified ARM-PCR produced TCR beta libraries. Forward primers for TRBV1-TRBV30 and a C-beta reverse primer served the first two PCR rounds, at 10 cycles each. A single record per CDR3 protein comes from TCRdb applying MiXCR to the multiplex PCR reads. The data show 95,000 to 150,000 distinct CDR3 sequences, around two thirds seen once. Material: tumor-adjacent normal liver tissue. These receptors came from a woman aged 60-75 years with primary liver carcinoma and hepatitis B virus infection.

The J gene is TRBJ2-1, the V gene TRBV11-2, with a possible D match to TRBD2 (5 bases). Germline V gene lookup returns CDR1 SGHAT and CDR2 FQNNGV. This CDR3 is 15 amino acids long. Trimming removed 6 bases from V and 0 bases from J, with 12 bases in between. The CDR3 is CASRPSTSSYNEQFF. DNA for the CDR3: TGTGCCAGCAGACCTAGCACGAGCTCCTACAATGAGCAGTTCTTC.

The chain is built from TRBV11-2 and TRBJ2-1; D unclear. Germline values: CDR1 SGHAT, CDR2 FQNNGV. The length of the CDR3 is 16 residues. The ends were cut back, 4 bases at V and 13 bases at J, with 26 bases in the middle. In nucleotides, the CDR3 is TGTGCCAGCAGCTCGACACGTGGGAAGACCTACGGTGAACAGTTCTTC. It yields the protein CASSSTRGKTYGEQFF.

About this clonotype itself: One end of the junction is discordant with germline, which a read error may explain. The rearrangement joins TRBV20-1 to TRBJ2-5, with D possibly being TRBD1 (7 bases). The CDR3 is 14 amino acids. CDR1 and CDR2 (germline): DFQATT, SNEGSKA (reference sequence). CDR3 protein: CSARPGGNEENQYF. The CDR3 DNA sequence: TGCAGTGCTAGACCAGGGGGGAATGAAGAGAACCAGTACTTC.

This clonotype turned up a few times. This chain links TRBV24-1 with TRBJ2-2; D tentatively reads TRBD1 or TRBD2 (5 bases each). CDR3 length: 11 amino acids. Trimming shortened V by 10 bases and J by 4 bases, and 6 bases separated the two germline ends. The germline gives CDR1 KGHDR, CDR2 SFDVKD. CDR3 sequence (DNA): TGTGCCACGGGGACCACCGGGGAGCTGTTTTTT. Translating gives CATGTTGELFF.

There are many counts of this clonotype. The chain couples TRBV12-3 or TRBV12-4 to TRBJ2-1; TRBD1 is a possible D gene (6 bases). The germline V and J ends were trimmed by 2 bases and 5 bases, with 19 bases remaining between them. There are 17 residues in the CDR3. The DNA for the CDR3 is TGTGCCAGCAGTTTAAGAACAGGGACGGGCTCAAACAATGAGCAGTTCTTC. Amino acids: CASSLRTGTGSNNEQFF.

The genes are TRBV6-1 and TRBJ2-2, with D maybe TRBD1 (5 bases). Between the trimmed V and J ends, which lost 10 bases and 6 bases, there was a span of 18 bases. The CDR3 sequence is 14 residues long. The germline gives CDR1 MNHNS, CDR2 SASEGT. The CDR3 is CANSATRGSGELFF. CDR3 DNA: TGTGCCAACAGCGCTACAAGGGGCTCCGGGGAGCTGTTTTTT.

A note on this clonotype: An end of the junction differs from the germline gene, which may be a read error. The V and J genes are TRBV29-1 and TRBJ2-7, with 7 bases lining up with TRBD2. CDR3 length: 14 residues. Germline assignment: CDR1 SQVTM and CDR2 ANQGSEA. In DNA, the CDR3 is TGCAACGTTGTGAGGACTAGAGATACCTACGAGCAGTACTTC. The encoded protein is CNVVRTRDTYEQYF.

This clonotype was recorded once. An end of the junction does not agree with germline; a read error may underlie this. The CDR3 here is CASSRNTEQGYDYTF. CDR3 coding DNA: TGCGCCAGCAGCCGGAACACGGAACAGGGCTATGACTACACCTTC. The chain recombines TRBV4-1 with TRBJ1-2; D might be TRBD1 (6 bases). CDR1 is MGHRA and CDR2 is YSYEKL in the germline V gene. CDR3 length equals 15 residues.

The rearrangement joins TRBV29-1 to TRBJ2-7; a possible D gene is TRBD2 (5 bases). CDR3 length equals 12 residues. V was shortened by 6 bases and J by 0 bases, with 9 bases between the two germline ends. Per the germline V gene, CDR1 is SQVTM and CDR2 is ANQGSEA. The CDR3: CSVGISSYEQYF. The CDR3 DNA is TGCAGCGTCGGGATTTCCTCCTACGAGCAGTACTTC.

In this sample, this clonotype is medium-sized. DNA of the CDR3: TGTGCCAGCAGCTTAGATTCCTCCAGCCCGGGGACCCAGTACTTC. Translation: CASSLDSSSPGTQYF. This chain links TRBV11-2 with TRBJ2-5; D unclear. Looked up from germline, CDR1 is SGHAT and CDR2 is FQNNGV. V was cut by 0 bases and J by 7 bases, with 15 bases left in between. CDR3 length: 15 amino acids. Using reference TRBV11-2 and TRBJ2-5 for the parts outside the CDR3, the full variable domain is EAGVAQSPRYKIIEKRQSVAFWCNPISGHATLYWYQQILGQGPKLLIQFQNNGVVDDSQLPKDRFSAERLKGVDSTLKIQPAKLEDSAVYLCASSLDSSSPGTQYFGPGTRLLVL.

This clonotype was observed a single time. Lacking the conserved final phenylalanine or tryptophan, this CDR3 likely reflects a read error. The CDR3 region has the DNA TGTGCCAGCAGCTTCATTAGCGGAAGGTACGATGAGCAGTTCTTA. Protein: CASSFISGRYDEQFL. The chain has TRBV11-2 and TRBJ2-1; D may be TRBD2 (6 bases). V dropped 3 bases and J dropped 8 bases, with 17 bases sitting between them. The CDR3 loop spans 15 amino acids. CDR1 is SGHAT, CDR2 FQNNGV, per germline.

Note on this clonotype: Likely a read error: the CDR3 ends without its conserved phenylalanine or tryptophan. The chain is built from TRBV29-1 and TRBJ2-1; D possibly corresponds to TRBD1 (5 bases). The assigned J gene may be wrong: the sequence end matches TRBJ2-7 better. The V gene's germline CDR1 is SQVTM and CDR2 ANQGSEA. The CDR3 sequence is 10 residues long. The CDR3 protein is CSVLDSEQYI. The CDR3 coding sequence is TGCAGCGTTCTTGACAGCGAGCAGTACATC.

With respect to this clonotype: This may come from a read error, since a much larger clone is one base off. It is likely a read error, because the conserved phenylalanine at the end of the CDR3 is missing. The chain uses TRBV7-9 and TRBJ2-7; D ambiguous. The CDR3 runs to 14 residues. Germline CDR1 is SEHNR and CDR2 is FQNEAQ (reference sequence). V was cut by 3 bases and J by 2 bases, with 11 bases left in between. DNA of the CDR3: TGTGCCAGCAGCTTTGAGTCCCTAGCCTACGAGCAGTACCTC. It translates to CASSFESLAYEQYL.

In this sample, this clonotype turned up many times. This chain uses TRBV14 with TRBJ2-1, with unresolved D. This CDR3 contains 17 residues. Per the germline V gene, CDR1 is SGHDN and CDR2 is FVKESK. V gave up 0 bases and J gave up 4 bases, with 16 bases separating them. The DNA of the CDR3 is TGTGCCAGCAGCCAAGAATGGAGCTCCCCCCCGTACAATGAGCAGTTCTTC. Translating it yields CASSQEWSSPPYNEQFF. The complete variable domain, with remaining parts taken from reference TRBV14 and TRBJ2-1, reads EAGVTQFPSHSVIEKGQTVTLRCDPISGHDNLYWYRRVMGKEIKFLLHFVKESKQDESGMPNNRFLAERTGGTYSTLKVQPAELEDSGVYFCASSQEWSSPPYNEQFFGPGTRLTVL.

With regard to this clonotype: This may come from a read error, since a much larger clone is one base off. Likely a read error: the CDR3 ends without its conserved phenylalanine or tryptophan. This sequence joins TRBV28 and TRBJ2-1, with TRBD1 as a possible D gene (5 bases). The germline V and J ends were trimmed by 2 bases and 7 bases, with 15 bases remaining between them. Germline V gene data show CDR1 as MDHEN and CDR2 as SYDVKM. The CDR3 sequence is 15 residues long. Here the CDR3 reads CASSLGEMAGNEQFL. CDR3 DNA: TGTGCCAGCAGTTTAGGGGAAATGGCAGGGAATGAGCAGTTCCTC.

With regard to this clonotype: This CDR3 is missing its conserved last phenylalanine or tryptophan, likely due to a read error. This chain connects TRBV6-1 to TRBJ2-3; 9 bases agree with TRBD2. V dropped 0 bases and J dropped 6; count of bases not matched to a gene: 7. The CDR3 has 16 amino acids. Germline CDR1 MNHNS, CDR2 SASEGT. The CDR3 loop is CASSEAASGAADTQYY. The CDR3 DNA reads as TGTGCCAGCAGTGAAGCTGCTAGCGGGGCAGCGGATACGCAGTATTAT.

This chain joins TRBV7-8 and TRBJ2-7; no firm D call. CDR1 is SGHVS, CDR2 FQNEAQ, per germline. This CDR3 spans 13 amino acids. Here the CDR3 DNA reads TGTAGGAGCAGCGACAAAAGCTCCTACGAGCAGTACTTC. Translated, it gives CRSSDKSSYEQYF.

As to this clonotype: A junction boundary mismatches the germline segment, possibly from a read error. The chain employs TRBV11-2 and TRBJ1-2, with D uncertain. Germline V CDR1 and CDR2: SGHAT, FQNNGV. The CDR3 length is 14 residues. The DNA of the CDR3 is TGTGCCAGCTGCTTAAGTGGGCGAGGCTATGGCTATACCTTC. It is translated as CASCLSGRGYGYTF.

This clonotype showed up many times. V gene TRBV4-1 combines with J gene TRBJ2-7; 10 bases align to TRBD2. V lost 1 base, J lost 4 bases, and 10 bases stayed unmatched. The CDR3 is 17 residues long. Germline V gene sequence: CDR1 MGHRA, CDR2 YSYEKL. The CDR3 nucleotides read TGCGCCAGCAGCCAAGGTCTAGCGGGAGAGTCGGGTTACGAGCAGTACTTC. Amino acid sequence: CASSQGLAGESGYEQYF.

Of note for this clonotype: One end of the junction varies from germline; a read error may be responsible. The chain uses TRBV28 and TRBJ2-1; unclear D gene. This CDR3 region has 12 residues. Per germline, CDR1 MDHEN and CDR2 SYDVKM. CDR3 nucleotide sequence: TGTGCCAGCAGCTCCAATTACAATAAGCAGTTCTTC. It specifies CASSSNYNKQFF.

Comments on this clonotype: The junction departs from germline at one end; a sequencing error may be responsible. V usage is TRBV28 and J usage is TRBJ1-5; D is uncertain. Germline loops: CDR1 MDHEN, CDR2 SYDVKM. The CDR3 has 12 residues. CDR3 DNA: TGTGCCAGCGTAAGGGAGGATCAGCCCCAGCTTTTT. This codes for CASVREDQPQLF.

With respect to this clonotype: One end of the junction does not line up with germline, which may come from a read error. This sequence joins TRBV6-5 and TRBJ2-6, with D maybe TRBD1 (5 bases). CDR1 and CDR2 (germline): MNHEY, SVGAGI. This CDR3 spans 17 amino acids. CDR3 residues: CASSYDTDPSGANVLTF. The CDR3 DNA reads TGTGCCAGCAGTTACGATACGGATCCTTCTGGGGCCAACGTCCTGACCTTC.

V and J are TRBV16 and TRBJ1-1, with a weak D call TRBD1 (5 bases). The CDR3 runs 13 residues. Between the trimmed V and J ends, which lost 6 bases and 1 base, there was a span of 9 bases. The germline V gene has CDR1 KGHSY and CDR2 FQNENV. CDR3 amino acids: CASSLDRNTEAFF. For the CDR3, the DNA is TGTGCCAGCAGTCTTGACAGGAACACTGAAGCTTTCTTT.